This TCR beta chain was identified during a study of CD8 T cells in ankylosing spondylitis. CDR1 and CDR2 (germline): GTSNPN, SVGIG (reference sequence). The ends were cut back, 1 base at V and 7 bases at J, with 10 bases in the middle. The CDR3 has 12 amino acids. One entry per CDR3 protein results from TCRdb running MiXCR on the 5' RACE reads. The table lists approximately 100,000 distinct CDR3 sequences, nearly 25% of them singletons. What was sequenced was synovial fluid, either unsorted or a sorted T cell fraction (not recorded which). The V and J genes are TRBV30 and TRBJ1-1; D gene unclear. This sequence originates from a male donor with ankylosing spondylitis. The CDR3 nucleotides read TGTGCCTGGAGTGGCTCGAAGGGTGAAGCTTTCTTT. As protein: CAWSGSKGEAFF. The variable domain in full, with the rest retrieved from reference TRBV30 and TRBJ1-1, is SQTIHQWPATLVQPVGSPLSLECTVEGTSNPNLYWYRQAAGRGLQLLFYSVGIGQISSEVPQNLSASRPQDRQFILSSKKLLLSDSGFYLCAWSGSKGEAFFGQGTRLTVV.